These T cell receptor beta chains were read from a single sample in a study of blood T cell repertoires in COVID-19. This table comes from immunoSEQ multiplex PCR, and its TCRdb copy is limited to in-frame clones, with some not included. Of 190,000 or so clones detected, around nine tenths appear once; the ten largest clones hold 0.88%. Sequences were obtained from peripheral blood. These receptors originate from a woman younger than 30 who had recovered from COVID-19. The CDR3 runs from the conserved cysteine through the conserved F or W. A D gene is named only where the DNA matches it firmly. Size tells how often a clone was seen (once, few, many) or the class of an expanded clone, and some rows leave it out.

v_call	clone_size	d_call	j_call	cdr3_aa	cdr3_nt
TRBV5-1	.	.	TRBJ2-5	CASSLEAMQETQYF	TGCGCCAGCAGCTTGGAAGCGATGCAAGAGACCCAGTACTTC
TRBV5-6	.	TRBD1	TRBJ1-2	CASSLFWQGEKYGGYTF	TGTGCCAGCAGCTTGTTTTGGCAGGGGGAGAAGTACGGTGGCTACACCTTC
TRBV12-5	.	TRBD2	TRBJ2-3	CASSGSISDTQYF	TGTGCTAGTAGCGGGAGCATTTCAGATACGCAGTATTTT
TRBV13	.	.	TRBJ1-5	CASSLGPQGNQPQHF	TGTGCCAGCAGCTTAGGACCCCAGGGCAATCAGCCCCAGCATTTT
TRBV4-3	.	.	TRBJ1-2	CASSQESRGGAGYTF	TGCGCCAGCAGCCAAGAATCTAGGGGTGGGGCTGGCTACACCTTC
TRBV4-1	.	.	TRBJ1-1	CASSVQGGMNTEAFF	TGCGCCAGCAGCGTACAGGGCGGTATGAACACTGAAGCTTTCTTT
TRBV7-3	.	.	TRBJ1-6	CASSFGSDNSPLHF	TGTGCCAGCAGCTTCGGGAGTGATAATTCACCCCTCCACTTT
TRBV27	once	TRBD2	TRBJ2-4	CASSLPGGIQYF	TGTGCCAGCAGTTTACCGGGAGGCATTCAGTACTTC
TRBV5-6	.	TRBD1	TRBJ1-5	CASSRKGAGNQPQHF	TGTGCCAGCAGCCGGAAGGGGGCAGGCAATCAGCCCCAGCATTTT
TRBV9	once	.	TRBJ2-1	CASSGQGIEQFF	TGTGCCAGCAGCGGGCAGGGTATTGAGCAGTTCTTC
TRBV7-8	.	.	TRBJ1-5	CASSLVGVGQPQHF	TGTGCCAGCAGCTTAGTAGGGGTGGGTCAGCCCCAGCATTTT
TRBV10-3	.	.	TRBJ1-4	CAISDRGPNEKLFF	TGTGCCATCAGTGATAGGGGTCCTAATGAAAAACTGTTTTTT
TRBV6-5	few	TRBD1	TRBJ1-1	CASTYRGLRTEAFF	TGTGCCAGCACATACAGGGGGCTCAGGACTGAAGCTTTCTTT
TRBV7-3	.	.	TRBJ2-5	CASSLQPSLKKSQYF	TGTGCCAGCAGCTTACAACCTAGTTTAAAGAAGAGCCAGTACTTC
TRBV10-3	few	TRBD1	TRBJ2-4	CAISPSGTDENIQYF	TGTGCCATCAGCCCATCAGGGACAGACGAAAACATTCAGTACTTC
TRBV4-1	few	TRBD2	TRBJ2-3	CASSQAPSGGTDTQYF	TGCGCCAGCAGCCAAGCCCCTAGCGGGGGCACAGATACGCAGTATTTT
TRBV5-5	.	TRBD1	TRBJ1-6	CASSSQGALPNSPLHF	TGTGCCAGCAGCTCCCAGGGGGCGCTTCCCAATTCACCCCTCCACTTT
TRBV12-5	few	TRBD2	TRBJ2-1	CASGLVLTSGRTYNEQFF	TGTGCTAGTGGTTTGGTTTTAACTAGCGGGAGAACCTACAATGAGCAGTTCTTC